This T cell receptor beta chain was observed in a study of blood T cell repertoires in COVID-19 (dated by TCRdb to between 2020 and 2021). With regard to the full study: Samples from collaborators originated in the United States, Italy and Spain and spanned both the acute and convalescent phases of COVID-19. The material from the prospective study consisted of cDNA or gDNA derived from T cells, B-cell-depleted T cells, or PBMCs. Deeply sampled blood TCRbeta repertoires from subjects exposed to, actively infected with, or recovered from COVID-19 were included in the dataset. The repertoires were released in a freely available public database meant as a resource for research on the immune response to SARS-CoV-2. The samples were drawn from the first 160 participants of the ongoing ImmuneRACE study and from roughly 1,300 subjects provided by 6 global collaborators. The sample metadata nearly always contained a de-identified subject ID, COVID-19 status, age in years and sex. Where available, HLA class I and class II types were obtained from metadata supplied by the sample provider rather than from assay-based typing. Points the paper makes about the study in general: How much clinical and demographic metadata was included differed by source and by participant, and the metadata was provided uncurated.

TCRbeta CDR3 regions were amplified from genomic DNA using the immunoSEQ Assay, a bias-controlled multiplex PCR. The study's own analysis went as follows. The number of nucleated cells in each sample was estimated by amplification of reference gene primers within the assay. Sequence reads were collapsed and filtered to measure the absolute abundance of every unique TCRbeta CDR3 rearrangement. For each sample, productive Simpson clonality was calculated by taking the square root of Simpson's diversity index across productive rearrangements. In TCRdb, the immuneACCESS table is reduced to in-frame sequences with V and J assigned. These tables do not hold every clone; where another copy was compared, an unresolved V gene accounts for under half, and the others remain unexplained. V and J calls and clone size are copied from that table; D and trimming were computed from the DNA. Present in this sample are under 150,000 clones, 60% to 85% of which were seen just once. The top ten clones comprise 15% to 25% of the sample.

From the cysteine through the phenylalanine, the CDR3 covers 18 amino acids. Only CDR3 DNA is held: 54 bases, read in frame from base 1. Between the V and J ends, shortened by 3 bases and 5 bases respectively, the junction contains 23 bases. CDR1 and CDR2 (WNHNN, SYGVQD) derive from the germline V gene (reference sequence). In regard to this clone: It lacks a known antigen. Within one base of it there is no much larger clone, and no base qualities were kept.

Each collaborating institution followed its own protocols to collect whole blood in K2EDTA tubes. For TCRbeta analysis, collaborator samples were shipped as frozen whole blood, as isolated PBMCs, or as DNA extracted from either sample type. The chain is encoded by TRBV10-1 joined to TRBJ1-5, with the D gene call left open. Specimen: peripheral blood. The TCR was taken from an elderly man with acute or convalescent COVID-19. The DNA reads TGCGCCAGCAGTGACGCGGTCGTGAAGCCAAGATCGGATCAGCCCCAGCATTTT. Its protein product is CASSDAVVKPRSDQPQHF.